Sequencing of this T cell receptor (beta chain) was carried out in a study of CD8 T cells in Susac syndrome. The CDR3 contains 12 residues. CDR1 and CDR2 from the germline V gene are DFQATT and SNEGSKA (reference sequence). V was pared by 0 bases and J by 4 bases, with 6 bases between. Random hexamers were used to reverse transcribe the RNA input (about 0.5 to 1 ug). TCRdb processed the immunoSEQ multiplex PCR reads anew with MiXCR; each CDR3 protein has one entry. There are approximately 150,000 distinct CDR3 sequences in the sample; roughly 94% occur only once, and about 0.1% lies in the top ten. The source is a human donor with multiple sclerosis. This chain connects TRBV20-1 to TRBJ1-1; D unclear. The sample comprised CD4+ T cells from PBMCs. As DNA, the CDR3 is TGCAGTGCTAGAGACGGGTTCACTGAAGCTTTCTTT. Translating it yields CSARDGFTEAFF.